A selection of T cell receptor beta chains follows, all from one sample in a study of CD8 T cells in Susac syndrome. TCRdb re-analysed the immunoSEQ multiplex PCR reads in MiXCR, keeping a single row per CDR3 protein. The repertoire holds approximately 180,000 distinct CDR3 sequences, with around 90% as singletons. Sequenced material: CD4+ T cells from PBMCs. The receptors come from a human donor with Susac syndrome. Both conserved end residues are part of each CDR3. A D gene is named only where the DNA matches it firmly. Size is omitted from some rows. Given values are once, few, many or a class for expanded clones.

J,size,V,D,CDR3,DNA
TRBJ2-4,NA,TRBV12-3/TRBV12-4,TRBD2,CASSFGGGRYF,TGTGCCAGCAGTTTCGGCGGGGGGAGGTACTTC
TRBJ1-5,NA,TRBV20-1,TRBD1,CSAGQGGGYGNQPQHF,TGCAGTGCCGGACAGGGAGGTGGGTATGGCAATCAGCCCCAGCATTTT
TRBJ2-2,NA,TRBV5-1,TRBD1,CASSLVSGTDTGELFF,TGCGCCAGCAGCTTGGTCTCCGGGACAGACACCGGGGAGCTGTTTTTT
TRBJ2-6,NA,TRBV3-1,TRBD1,CASSHWTGTAGANVLTF,TGTGCCAGCAGCCATTGGACAGGGACAGCTGGGGCCAACGTCCTGACTTTC
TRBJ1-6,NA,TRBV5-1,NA,CASTWGSVDSPLHF,TGCGCCAGCACCTGGGGGAGCGTGGATTCACCCCTCCACTTT
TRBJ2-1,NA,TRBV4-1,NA,CASSQGLLLGREQFF,TGCGCCAGCAGCCAGGGACTCCTATTAGGGCGGGAGCAGTTCTTC
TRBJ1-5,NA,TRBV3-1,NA,CASSQGFSFGGPWSNQPQHF,TGTGCCAGCAGCCAAGGGTTTTCGTTTGGGGGGCCCTGGAGCAATCAGCCCCAGCATTTT
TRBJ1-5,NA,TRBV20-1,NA,CSVSDPVSNQPQHF,TGCAGTGTCTCGGACCCGGTCAGCAATCAGCCCCAGCATTTT
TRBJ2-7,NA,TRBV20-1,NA,CSAEKVSYEQYF,TGCAGTGCTGAAAAGGTTTCCTACGAGCAGTACTTC
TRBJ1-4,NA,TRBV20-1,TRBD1,CSAGQGADEKLFF,TGCAGTGCTGGACAGGGGGCGGACGAAAAACTGTTTTTT
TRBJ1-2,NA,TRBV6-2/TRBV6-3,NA,CASSYQRYGYTF,TGTGCCAGCAGTTACCAACGGTATGGCTACACCTTC
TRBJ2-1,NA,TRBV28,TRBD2,CASSLLAGVLNEQFF,TGTGCCAGCAGTTTACTAGCGGGAGTATTAAATGAGCAGTTCTTC
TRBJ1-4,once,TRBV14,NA,CASSQEPFPGGWRQNEKLFF,TGTGCCAGCAGCCAAGAACCTTTCCCGGGAGGATGGAGACAAAATGAAAAACTGTTTTTT
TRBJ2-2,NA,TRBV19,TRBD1,CASLRQGPTGELFF,TGTGCCAGTCTTCGACAGGGCCCCACCGGGGAGCTGTTTTTT
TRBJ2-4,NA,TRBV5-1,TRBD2,CASSAEAGVSSFQYF,TGCGCCAGCAGCGCCGAAGCGGGAGTCTCTTCTTTTCAGTACTTC
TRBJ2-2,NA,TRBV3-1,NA,CASSTNWGTGELFF,TGTGCCAGCAGCACCAACTGGGGCACCGGGGAGCTGTTTTTT
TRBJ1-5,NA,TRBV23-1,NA,CASSLDGTESDDQPQHF,TGCGCCAGCAGTCTGGACGGAACGGAATCAGATGACCAGCCCCAGCATTTT
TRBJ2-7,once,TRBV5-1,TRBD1,CASSPGTGSSYEQYF,TGCGCCAGCAGCCCGGGGACAGGGAGCTCCTACGAGCAGTACTTC
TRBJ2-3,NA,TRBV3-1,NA,CASSNYLGDTQYF,TGTGCCAGCAGTAATTACTTGGGAGATACGCAGTATTTT
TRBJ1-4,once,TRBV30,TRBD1,CAWSTGGKRIF,TGTGCCTGGAGTACAGGGGGCAAGAGGATTTTT